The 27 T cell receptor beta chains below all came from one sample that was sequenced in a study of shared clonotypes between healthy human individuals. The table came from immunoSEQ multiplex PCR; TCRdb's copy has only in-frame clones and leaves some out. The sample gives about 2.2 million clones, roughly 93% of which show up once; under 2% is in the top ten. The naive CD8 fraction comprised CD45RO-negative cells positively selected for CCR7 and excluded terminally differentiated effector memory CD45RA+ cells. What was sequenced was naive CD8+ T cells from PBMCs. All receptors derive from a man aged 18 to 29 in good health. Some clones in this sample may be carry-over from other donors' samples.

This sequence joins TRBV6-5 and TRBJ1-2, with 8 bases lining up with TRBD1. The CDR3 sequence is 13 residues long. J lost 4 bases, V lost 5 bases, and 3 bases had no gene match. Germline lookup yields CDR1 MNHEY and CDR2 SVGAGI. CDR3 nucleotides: TGTGCCAGCAGTCCCGACAGGGGCTATGGCTACACCTTC. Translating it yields CASSPDRGYGYTF.

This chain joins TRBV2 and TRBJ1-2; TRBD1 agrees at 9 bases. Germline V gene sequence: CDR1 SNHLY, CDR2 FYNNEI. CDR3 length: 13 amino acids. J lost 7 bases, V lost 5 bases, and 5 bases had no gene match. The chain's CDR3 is CASSWGQGGGYTF. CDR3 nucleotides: TGTGCCAGCAGTTGGGGACAGGGAGGTGGCTACACCTTC.

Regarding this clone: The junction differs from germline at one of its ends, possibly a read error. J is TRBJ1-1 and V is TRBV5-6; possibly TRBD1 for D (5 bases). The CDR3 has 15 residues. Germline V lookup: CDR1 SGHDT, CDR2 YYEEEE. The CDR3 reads CASTLGPGFGTEAFF. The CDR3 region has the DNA TGTGCCAGCACCTTGGGGCCCGGCTTCGGCACTGAAGCTTTCTTT. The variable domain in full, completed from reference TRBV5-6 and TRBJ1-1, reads DAGVTQSPTHLIKTRGQQVTLRCSPKSGHDTVSWYQQALGQGPQFIFQYYEEEERQRGNFPDRFSGHQFPNYSSELNVNALLLGDSALYLCASTLGPGFGTEAFFGQGTRLTVV.

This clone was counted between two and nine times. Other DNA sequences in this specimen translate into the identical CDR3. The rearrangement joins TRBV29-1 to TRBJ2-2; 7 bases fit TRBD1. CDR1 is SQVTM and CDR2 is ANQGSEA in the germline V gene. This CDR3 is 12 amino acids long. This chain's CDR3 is CSVTGYTGELFF. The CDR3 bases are TGCAGTGTGACAGGGTACACCGGGGAGCTGTTTTTT.

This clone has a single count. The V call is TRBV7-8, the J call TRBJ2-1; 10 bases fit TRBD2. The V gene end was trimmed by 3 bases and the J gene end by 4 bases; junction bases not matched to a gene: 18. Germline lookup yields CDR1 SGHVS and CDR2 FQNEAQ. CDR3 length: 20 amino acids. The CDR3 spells CASSFMIRLTGTSDYNEQFF. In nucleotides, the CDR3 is TGTGCCAGCAGCTTCATGATCAGATTAACCGGGACTAGCGATTACAATGAGCAGTTCTTC.

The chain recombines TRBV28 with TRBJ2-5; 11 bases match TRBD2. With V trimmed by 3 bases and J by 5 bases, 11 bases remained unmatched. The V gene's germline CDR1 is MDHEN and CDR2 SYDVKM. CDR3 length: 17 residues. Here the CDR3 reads CASSFYASGRSGETQYF. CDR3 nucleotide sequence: TGTGCCAGCAGTTTCTACGCTAGCGGGAGGTCCGGGGAGACCCAGTACTTC. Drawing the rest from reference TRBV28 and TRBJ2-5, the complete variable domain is DVKVTQSSRYLVKRTGEKVFLECVQDMDHENMFWYRQDPGLGLRLIYFSYDVKMKEKGDIPEGYSVSREKKERFSLILESASTNQTSMYLCASSFYASGRSGETQYFGPGTRLLVL.

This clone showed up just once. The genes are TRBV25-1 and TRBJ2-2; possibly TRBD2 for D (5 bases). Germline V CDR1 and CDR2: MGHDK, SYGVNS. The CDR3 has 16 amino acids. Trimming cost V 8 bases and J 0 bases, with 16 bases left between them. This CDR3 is CASYSPLEANTGELFF. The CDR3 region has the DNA TGTGCCAGCTATTCGCCCCTGGAGGCGAACACCGGGGAGCTGTTTTTT.

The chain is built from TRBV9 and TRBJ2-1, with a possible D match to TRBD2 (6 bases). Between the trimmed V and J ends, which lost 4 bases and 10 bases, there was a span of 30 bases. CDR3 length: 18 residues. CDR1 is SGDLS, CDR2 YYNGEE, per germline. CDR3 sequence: CASSFQRGGGPGAGEQFF. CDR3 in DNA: TGTGCCAGCAGCTTTCAGAGGGGAGGCGGGCCCGGAGCAGGGGAGCAGTTCTTC.

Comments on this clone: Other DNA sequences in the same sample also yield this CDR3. The CDR3 spells CASSIRGQETQYF. Here the CDR3 DNA reads TGTGCCAGTAGTATCAGGGGACAAGAGACCCAGTACTTC. V is TRBV19 and J is TRBJ2-5, with D possibly TRBD1 on 6 matching bases. Trimming took 3 bases from V and 2 from J, leaving 7 bases between them. CDR1 is LNHDA and CDR2 is SQIVND in the germline V gene (reference sequence). The CDR3 runs 13 residues. The variable domain in full, with the rest retrieved from reference TRBV19 and TRBJ2-5, is DGGITQSPKYLFRKEGQNVTLSCEQNLNHDAMYWYRQDPGQGLRLIYYSQIVNDFQKGDIAEGYSVSREKKESFPLTVTSAQKNPTAFYLCASSIRGQETQYFGPGTRLLVL.

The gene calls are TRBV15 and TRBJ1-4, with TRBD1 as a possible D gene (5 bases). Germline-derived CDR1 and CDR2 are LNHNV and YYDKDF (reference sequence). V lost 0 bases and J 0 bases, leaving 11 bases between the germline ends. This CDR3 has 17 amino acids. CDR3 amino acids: CATSREFRATTNEKLFF. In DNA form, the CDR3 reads TGTGCCACCAGCAGAGAGTTCAGGGCAACAACTAATGAAAAACTGTTTTTT.

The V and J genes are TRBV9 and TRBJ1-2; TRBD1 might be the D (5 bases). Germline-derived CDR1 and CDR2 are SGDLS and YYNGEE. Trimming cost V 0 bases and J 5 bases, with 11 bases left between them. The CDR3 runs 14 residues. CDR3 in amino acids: CASSVDGAGYGYTF. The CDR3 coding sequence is TGTGCCAGCAGCGTAGATGGGGCAGGGTATGGCTACACCTTC.

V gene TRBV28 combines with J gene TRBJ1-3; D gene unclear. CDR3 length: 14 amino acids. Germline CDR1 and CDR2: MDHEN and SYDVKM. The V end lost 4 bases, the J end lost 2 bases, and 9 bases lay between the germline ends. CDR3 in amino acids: CASSSPFTGNTIYF. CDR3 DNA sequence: TGTGCCAGCAGTTCCCCCTTTACTGGAAACACCATATATTTT.

CDR3 DNA: TGTGCCAGCAGTTTTCTGGGACCCAACACCGGGGAGCTGTTTTTT. It encodes CASSFLGPNTGELFF. The chain links TRBV27 to TRBJ2-2; TRBD1 or TRBD2 may be the D gene (5 bases each). This CDR3 region has 15 residues. V dropped 3 bases and J dropped 2 bases, with 10 bases sitting between them. Germline assignment: CDR1 MNHEY and CDR2 SMNVEV (reference sequence).

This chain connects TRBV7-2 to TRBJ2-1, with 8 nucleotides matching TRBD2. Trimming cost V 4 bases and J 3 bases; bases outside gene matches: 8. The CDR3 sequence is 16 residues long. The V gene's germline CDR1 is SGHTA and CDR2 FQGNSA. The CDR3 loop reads CASSSPGAGGYNEQFF. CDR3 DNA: TGTGCCAGCAGCTCACCAGGCGCGGGAGGCTACAATGAGCAGTTCTTC.

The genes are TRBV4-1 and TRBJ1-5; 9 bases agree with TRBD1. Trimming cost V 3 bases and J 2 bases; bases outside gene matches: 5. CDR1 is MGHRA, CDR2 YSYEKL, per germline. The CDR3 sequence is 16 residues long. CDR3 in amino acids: CASSQITGGGNQPQHF. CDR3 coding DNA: TGCGCCAGCAGCCAGATCACAGGGGGCGGCAATCAGCCCCAGCATTTT.

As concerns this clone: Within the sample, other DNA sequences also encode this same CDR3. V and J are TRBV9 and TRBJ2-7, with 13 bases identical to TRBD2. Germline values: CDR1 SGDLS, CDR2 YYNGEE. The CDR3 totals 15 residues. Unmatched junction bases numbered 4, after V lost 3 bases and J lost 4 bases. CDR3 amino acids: CASSEGLAGTYEQYF. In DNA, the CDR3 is TGTGCCAGCAGCGAGGGACTAGCGGGAACGTACGAGCAGTACTTC. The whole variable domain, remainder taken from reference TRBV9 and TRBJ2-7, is DSGVTQTPKHLITATGQRVTLRCSPRSGDLSVYWYQQSLDQGLQFLIQYYNGEERAKGNILERFSAQQFPDLHSELNLSSLELGDSALYFCASSEGLAGTYEQYFGPGTRLTVT.

Written as DNA, the CDR3 is TGTGCCAGCAGCTCCCCCACAGGGATGTATGGCTACACCTTC. This gives the protein CASSSPTGMYGYTF. This rearrangement joins TRBV7-9 to TRBJ1-2, with a tentative D call TRBD1 (6 bases). The V end lost 4 bases, the J end lost 5 bases, and 14 bases lay between the germline ends. The CDR3 is made up of 14 amino acids. Germline V lookup: CDR1 SEHNR, CDR2 FQNEAQ (reference sequence).

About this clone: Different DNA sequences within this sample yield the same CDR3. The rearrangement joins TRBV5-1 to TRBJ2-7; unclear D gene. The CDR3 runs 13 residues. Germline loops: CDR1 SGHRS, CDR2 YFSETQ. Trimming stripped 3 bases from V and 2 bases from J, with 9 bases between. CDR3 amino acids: CASSSGPTYEQYF. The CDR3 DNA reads TGCGCCAGCAGCTCCGGGCCGACCTACGAGCAGTACTTC.

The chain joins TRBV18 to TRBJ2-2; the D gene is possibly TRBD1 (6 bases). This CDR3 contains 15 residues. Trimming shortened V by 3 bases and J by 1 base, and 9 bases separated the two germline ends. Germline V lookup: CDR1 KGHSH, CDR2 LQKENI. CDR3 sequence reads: CASSPSRGNTGELFF. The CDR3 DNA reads TGTGCCAGCTCACCGTCCAGGGGGAACACCGGGGAGCTGTTTTTT.

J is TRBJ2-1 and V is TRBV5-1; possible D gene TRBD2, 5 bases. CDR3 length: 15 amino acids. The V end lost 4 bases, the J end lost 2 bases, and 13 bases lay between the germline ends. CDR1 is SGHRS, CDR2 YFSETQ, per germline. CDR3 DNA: TGCGCCAGCAGCCTGGAGGAGGACCCCTACAATGAGCAGTTCTTC. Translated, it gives CASSLEEDPYNEQFF.

This CDR3 is CASSLVTASGYYEQYF. The DNA for the CDR3 is TGTGCCAGCAGCTTAGTCACGGCTAGCGGTTATTACGAGCAGTACTTC. The rearrangement links TRBV7-9 to TRBJ2-7, with TRBD2 matching over 7 bases. Germline lookup yields CDR1 SEHNR and CDR2 FQNEAQ (reference sequence). Trimming at V came to 1 base and at J to 4 bases, leaving 10 bases not matched to a gene. This CDR3 is 16 amino acids long.

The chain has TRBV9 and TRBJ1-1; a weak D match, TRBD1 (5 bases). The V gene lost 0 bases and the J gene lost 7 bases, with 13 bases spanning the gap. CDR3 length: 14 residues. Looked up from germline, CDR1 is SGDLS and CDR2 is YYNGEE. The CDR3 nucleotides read TGTGCCAGCAGCGTAGTAGCAGGGTTTGGTGAAGCTTTCTTT. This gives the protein CASSVVAGFGEAFF.

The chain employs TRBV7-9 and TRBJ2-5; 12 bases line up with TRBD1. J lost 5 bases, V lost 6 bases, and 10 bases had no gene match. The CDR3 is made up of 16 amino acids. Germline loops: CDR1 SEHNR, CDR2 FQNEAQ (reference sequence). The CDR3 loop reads CASSTNRDRGPETQYF. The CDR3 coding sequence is TGTGCCAGCAGTACGAACCGGGACAGGGGGCCGGAGACCCAGTACTTC.

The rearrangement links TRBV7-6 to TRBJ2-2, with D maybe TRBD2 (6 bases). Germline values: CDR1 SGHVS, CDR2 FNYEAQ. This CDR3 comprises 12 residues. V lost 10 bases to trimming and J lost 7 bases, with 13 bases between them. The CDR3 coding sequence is TGTGCCACCCGCGGGACCGGCGGGGAGCTGTTTTTT. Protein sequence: CATRGTGGELFF.

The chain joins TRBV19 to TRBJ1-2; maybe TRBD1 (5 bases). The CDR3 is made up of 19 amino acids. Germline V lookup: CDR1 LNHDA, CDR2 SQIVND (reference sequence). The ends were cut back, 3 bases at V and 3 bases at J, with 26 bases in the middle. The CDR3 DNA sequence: TGTGCCAGTAGTATCACCGGGCCCTGGGGGGAAGGTGACTACTATGGCTACACCTTC. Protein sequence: CASSITGPWGEGDYYGYTF.

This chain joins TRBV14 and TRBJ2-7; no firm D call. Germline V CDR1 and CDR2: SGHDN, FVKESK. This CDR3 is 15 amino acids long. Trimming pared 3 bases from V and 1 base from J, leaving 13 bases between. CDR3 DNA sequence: TGTGCCAGCAGCCAGCGCGGCGGCGCATCCTACGAGCAGTACTTC. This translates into CASSQRGGASYEQYF.

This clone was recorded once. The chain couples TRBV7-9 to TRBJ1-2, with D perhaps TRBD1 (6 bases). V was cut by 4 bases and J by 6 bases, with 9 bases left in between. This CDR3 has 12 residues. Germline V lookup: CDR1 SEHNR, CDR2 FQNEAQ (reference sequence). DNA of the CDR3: TGTGCCAGCAGCTCAGGGGTGGATGGCTACACCTTC. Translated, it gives CASSSGVDGYTF. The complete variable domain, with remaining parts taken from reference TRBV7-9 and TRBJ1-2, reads DTGVSQNPRHKITKRGQNVTFRCDPISEHNRLYWYRQTLGQGPEFLTYFQNEAQLEKSRLLSDRFSAERPKGSFSTLEIQRTEQGDSAMYLCASSSGVDGYTFGSGTRLTVV.